This TCR beta chain was captured in a study of cytomegalovirus exposure and HLA in healthy donors. General observations from the study: Some segments of the V type, notably TRBV6-2 and TRBV6-3, were excluded as indistinguishable. Per a later analysis, 15,000 to 20,000 TCR beta sequences showed association with HLA alleles at 0.05 false discovery rate. A later analysis by the authors found several of the most significant clusters apparently linked to common viral pathogens.

V lost 6 bases and J lost 8; bases outside the gene matches: 8. This CDR3 contains 14 residues. Germline-derived CDR1 and CDR2 are MNHNS and SASEGT. The PCR made use of 60 Vbeta and 13 Jbeta primers. Assay used: immunoSEQ multiplex PCR; TCRdb lists only in-frame clones, some missing. The sample yields 180,000 or so clones, 80% to 90% seen once. Note on this clone: Its matching antigen is unknown.

The receptor was derived from a man between 18 and 35 years old in good health and CMV-seropositive. Sequencing was done on a sample of PBMCs. The rearrangement uses TRBV6-1 and TRBJ1-5; TRBD1 aligns across 9 bases. CDR3 residues: CASSATGGGEPQHF. CDR3 nucleotide sequence: TGTGCCAGCAGCGCCACAGGGGGCGGGGAGCCCCAGCATTTT.